The clone carrying this T cell receptor beta chain was counted only a few times. Its target is unknown. A J-beta primer mix and a sample-barcoded 5' primer were used in a second PCR of roughly 7 to 12 cycles. TCRdb reprocessed the 5' RACE reads via MiXCR and lists one record per CDR3 protein. The sample includes about 730,000 distinct CDR3 sequences, around 40% of them seen just once. Germline CDR1 and CDR2: SGHRS and YFSETQ. The ends were cut back, 4 bases at V and 5 bases at J, with 9 bases in the middle. The CDR3 covers 12 residues. This entry comes from a study of blood T cells in healthy people across ages. Study results and limitations: Roughly linearly, TCR beta diversity per million T cells fell as age increased.

V is TRBV5-1 and J is TRBJ1-1; D call uncertain. The specimen sequenced was blood. This TCR derives from an older woman in good health. CDR3 amino acids: CASSEVGTEAFF. The CDR3 nucleotides read TGCGCCAGCAGCGAAGTCGGAACTGAAGCTTTCTTT. The whole variable domain, remainder taken from reference TRBV5-1 and TRBJ1-1, is KAGVTQTPRYLIKTRGQQVTLSCSPISGHRSVSWYQQTPGQGLQFLFEYFSETQRNKGNFPGRFSGRQFSNSRSEMNVSTLELGDSALYLCASSEVGTEAFFGQGTRLTVV.